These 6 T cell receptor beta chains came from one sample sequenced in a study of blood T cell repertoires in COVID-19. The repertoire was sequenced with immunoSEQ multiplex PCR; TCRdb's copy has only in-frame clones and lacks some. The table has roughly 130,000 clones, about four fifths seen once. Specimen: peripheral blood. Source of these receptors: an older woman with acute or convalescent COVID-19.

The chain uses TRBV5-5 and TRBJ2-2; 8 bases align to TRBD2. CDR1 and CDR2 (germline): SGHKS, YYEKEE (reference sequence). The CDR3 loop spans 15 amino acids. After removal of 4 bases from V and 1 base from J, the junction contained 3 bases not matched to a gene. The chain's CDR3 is CASSSSGVNTGELFF. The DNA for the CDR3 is TGTGCCAGCAGCAGTAGCGGGGTGAACACCGGGGAGCTGTTTTTT. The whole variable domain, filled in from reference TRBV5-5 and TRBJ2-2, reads DAGVTQSPTHLIKTRGQQVTLRCSPISGHKSVSWYQQVLGQGPQFIFQYYEKEERGRGNFPDRFSARQFPNYSSELNVNALLLGDSALYLCASSSSGVNTGELFFGEGSRLTVL.

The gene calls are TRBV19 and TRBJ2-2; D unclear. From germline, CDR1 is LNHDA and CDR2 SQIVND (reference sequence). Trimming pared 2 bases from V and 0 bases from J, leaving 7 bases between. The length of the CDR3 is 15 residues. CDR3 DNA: TGTGCCAGTAGTATAACTCAATCGAACACCGGGGAGCTGTTTTTT. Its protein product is CASSITQSNTGELFF. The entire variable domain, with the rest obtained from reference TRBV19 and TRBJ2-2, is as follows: DGGITQSPKYLFRKEGQNVTLSCEQNLNHDAMYWYRQDPGQGLRLIYYSQIVNDFQKGDIAEGYSVSREKKESFPLTVTSAQKNPTAFYLCASSITQSNTGELFFGEGSRLTVL.

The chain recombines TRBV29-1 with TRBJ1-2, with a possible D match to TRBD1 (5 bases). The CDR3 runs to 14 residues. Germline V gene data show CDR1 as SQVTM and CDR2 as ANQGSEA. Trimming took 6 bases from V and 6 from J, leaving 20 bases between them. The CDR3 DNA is TGCAGCGTCGCCACCTCAGGGTTTTTTGATGGCTACACCTTC. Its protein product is CSVATSGFFDGYTF. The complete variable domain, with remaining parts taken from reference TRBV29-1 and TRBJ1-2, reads SAVISQKPSRDICQRGTSLTIQCQVDSQVTMMFWYRQQPGQSLTLIATANQGSEATYESGFVIDKFPISRPNLTFSTLTVSNMSPEDSSIYLCSVATSGFFDGYTFGSGTRLTVV.

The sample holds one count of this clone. The CDR3 is CASSLAGTDYGYTF. For the CDR3, the DNA is TGCGCCAGCAGCTTGGCCGGGACAGACTATGGCTACACCTTC. The chain recombines TRBV5-1 with TRBJ1-2; 7 bases align to TRBD1. With V trimmed by 0 bases and J by 3 bases, 2 bases remained unmatched. Germline V lookup: CDR1 SGHRS, CDR2 YFSETQ. The CDR3 sequence is 14 residues long.

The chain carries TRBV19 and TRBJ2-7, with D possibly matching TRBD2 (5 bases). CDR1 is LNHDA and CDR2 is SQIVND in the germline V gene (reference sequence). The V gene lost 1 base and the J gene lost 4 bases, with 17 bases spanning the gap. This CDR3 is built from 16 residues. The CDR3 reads CASSIVEGLILYEQYF. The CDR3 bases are TGTGCCAGTAGTATAGTTGAGGGCCTTATTTTGTACGAGCAGTACTTC.

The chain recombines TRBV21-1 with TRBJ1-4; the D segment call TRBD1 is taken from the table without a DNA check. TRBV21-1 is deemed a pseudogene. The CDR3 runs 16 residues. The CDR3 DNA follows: TGTGCCAGCACCCCCAAGGACCAGGGGGTAGATGAAAAACTGTTTTTT. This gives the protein CASTPKDQGVDEKLFF.